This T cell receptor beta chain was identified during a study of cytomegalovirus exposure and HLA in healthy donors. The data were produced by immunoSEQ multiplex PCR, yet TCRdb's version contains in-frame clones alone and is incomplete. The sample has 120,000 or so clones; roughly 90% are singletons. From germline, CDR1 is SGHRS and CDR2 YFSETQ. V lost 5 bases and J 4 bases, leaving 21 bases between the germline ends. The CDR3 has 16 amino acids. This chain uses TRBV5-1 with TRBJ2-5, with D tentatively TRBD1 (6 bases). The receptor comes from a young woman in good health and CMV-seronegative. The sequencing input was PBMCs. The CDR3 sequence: CASRVGAPNRRETQYF. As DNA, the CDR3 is TGCGCCAGCAGGGTGGGGGCCCCAAACAGAAGAGAGACCCAGTACTTC.